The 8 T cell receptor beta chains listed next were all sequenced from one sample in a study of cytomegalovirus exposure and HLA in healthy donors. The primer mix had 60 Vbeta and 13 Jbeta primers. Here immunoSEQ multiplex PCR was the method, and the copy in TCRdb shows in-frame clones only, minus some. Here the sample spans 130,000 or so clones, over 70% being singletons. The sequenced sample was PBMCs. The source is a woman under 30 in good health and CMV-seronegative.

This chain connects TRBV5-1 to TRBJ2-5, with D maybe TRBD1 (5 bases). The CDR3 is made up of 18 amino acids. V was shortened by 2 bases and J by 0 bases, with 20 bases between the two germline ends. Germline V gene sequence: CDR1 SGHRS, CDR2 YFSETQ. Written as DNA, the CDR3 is TGCGCCAGCAGCTTATCTCCAAGGGGTAAGGGGTACCAAGAGACCCAGTACTTC. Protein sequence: CASSLSPRGKGYQETQYF.

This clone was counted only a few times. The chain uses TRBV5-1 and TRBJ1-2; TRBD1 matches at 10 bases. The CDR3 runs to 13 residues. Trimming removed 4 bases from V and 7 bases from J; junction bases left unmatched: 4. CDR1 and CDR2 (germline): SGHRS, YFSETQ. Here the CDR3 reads CASSPGTGVGYTF. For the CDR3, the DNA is TGCGCCAGCAGCCCCGGGACAGGGGTTGGCTACACCTTC. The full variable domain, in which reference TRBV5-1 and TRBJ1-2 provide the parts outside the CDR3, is KAGVTQTPRYLIKTRGQQVTLSCSPISGHRSVSWYQQTPGQGLQFLFEYFSETQRNKGNFPGRFSGRQFSNSRSEMNVSTLELGDSALYLCASSPGTGVGYTFGSGTRLTVV.

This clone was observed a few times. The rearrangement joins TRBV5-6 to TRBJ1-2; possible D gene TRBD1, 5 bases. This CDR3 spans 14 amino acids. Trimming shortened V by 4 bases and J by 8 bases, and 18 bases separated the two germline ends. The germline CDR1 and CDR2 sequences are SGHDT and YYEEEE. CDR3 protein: CASSPIRGAGGYTF. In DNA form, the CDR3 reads TGTGCCAGCAGCCCAATTAGGGGCGCGGGGGGCTACACCTTC.

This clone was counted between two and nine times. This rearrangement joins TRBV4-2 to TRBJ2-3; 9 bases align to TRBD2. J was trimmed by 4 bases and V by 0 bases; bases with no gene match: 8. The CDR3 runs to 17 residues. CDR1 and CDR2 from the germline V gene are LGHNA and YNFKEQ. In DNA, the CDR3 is TGTGCCAGCAGCCAAGATCCAGTAGCGGGAGTCCCAGATACGCAGTATTTT. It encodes CASSQDPVAGVPDTQYF.

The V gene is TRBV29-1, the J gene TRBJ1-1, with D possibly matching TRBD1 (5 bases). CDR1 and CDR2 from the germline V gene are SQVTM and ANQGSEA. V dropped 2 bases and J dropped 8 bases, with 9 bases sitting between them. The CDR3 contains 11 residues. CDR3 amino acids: CSVEIQGEAFF. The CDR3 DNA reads TGCAGCGTTGAAATCCAGGGAGAAGCTTTCTTT.

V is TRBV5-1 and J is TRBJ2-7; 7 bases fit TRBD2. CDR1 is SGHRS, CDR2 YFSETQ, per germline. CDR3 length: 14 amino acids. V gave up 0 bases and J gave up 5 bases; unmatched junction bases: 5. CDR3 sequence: CASSLGREAHEQYF. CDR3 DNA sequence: TGCGCCAGCAGCTTGGGACGGGAGGCCCACGAGCAGTACTTC. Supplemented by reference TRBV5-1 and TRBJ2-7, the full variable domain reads KAGVTQTPRYLIKTRGQQVTLSCSPISGHRSVSWYQQTPGQGLQFLFEYFSETQRNKGNFPGRFSGRQFSNSRSEMNVSTLELGDSALYLCASSLGREAHEQYFGPGTRLTVT.

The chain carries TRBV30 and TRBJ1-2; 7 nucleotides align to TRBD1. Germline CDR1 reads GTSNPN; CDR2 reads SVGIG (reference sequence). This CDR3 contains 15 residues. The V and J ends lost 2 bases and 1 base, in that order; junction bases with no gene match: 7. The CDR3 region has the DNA TGTGCCTGGAGTATATGGACAGGAATTAACTATGGCTACACCTTC. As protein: CAWSIWTGINYGYTF.

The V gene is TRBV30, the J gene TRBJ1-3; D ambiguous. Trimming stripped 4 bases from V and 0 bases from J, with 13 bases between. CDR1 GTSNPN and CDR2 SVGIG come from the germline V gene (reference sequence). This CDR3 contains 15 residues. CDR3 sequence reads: CAWISVGLSGNTIYF. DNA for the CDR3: TGTGCCTGGATTTCGGTTGGGCTCTCTGGAAACACCATATATTTT.